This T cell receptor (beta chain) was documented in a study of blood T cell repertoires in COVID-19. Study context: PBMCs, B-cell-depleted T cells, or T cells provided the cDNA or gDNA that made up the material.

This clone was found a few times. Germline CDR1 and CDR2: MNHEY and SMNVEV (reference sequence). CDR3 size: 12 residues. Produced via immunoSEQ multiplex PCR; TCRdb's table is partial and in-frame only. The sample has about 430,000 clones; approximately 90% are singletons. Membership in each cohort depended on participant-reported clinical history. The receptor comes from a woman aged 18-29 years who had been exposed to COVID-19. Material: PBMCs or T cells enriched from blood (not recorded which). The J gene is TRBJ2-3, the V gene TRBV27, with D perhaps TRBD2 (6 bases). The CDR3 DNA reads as TGTGCAAGCCGGAGGGGCACAGATACGCAGTATTTT. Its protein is CASRRGTDTQYF.